The following is a T cell receptor (beta chain) sequence with its context. The antigen is unknown. These data belong to a study of cytomegalovirus exposure and HLA in healthy donors. The germline V gene has CDR1 SEHNR and CDR2 FQNEAQ (reference sequence). CDR3 length: 16 amino acids. V lost 5 bases and J 2 bases, leaving 18 bases between the germline ends. Notes on the study in general: About 87% or about 30% of the time was how often most TCR beta V segments were productive, according to an earlier analysis. Among TCR beta chains, those listed as cytomegalovirus-associated numbered fewer than 200. In the analysis, some V segments, TRBV6-2 and TRBV6-3 included, were excluded as indistinguishable.

The PCR made use of 60 Vbeta and 13 Jbeta primers. This table comes from immunoSEQ multiplex PCR, and its TCRdb copy is limited to in-frame clones, with some not included. Altogether some 150,000 clones are present, about 80% being singletons, with the ten largest covering approximately 2%. This TCR derives from a woman aged 40 to 50 in good health and CMV-seronegative. The source material was PBMCs. This chain joins TRBV7-9 and TRBJ2-5, with a tentative D call TRBD2 (6 bases). CDR3 DNA: TGTGCCAGCAGCCCCTCCTTAGCGGTCTTACAAGAGACCCAGTACTTC. Translating gives CASSPSLAVLQETQYF.